The 15 T cell receptor beta chains listed next were all sequenced from one sample in a study of T-cell reconstitution after alpha-beta-depleted transplantation in children. Unique molecular identifiers were incorporated during preparation of the TCRbeta library. TCRdb re-called the PCR reads with MiXCR, one entry per CDR3 protein. The data contain hundreds of thousands of distinct CDR3 sequences, approximately 13% of them seen just once; the ten biggest clones take up around 2%. The source was PBMCs, mostly from graft donor cells, collected 360 days after TCRalphabeta/CD19-depleted stem cell transplant. The receptors come from a male patient between 10 and 17 years old who had a stem cell transplant for acute myeloid leukemia, so the T cells may come from the graft donor.

The gene calls are TRBV20-1 and TRBJ2-7, with 12 bases that match TRBD2. Germline CDR1 DFQATT, CDR2 SNEGSKA (reference sequence). The CDR3 length is 16 residues. J was trimmed by 0 bases and V by 5 bases; bases with no gene match: 8. CDR3 sequence: CSAPRTSGVSSYEQYF. CDR3 DNA: TGCAGTGCTCCCCGGACTAGCGGGGTTAGCTCCTACGAGCAGTACTTC.

This clonotype was picked up a small number of times. The chain uses TRBV20-1 and TRBJ1-2; D is uncertain. CDR3 size: 16 residues. CDR1 is DFQATT and CDR2 is SNEGSKA in the germline V gene (reference sequence). The V gene lost 0 bases and the J gene lost 4 bases, with 18 bases spanning the gap. CDR3 residues: CSARDVAVPTGYGYTF. The CDR3 coding sequence is TGCAGTGCTAGAGATGTGGCAGTACCTACCGGCTATGGCTACACCTTC.

The rearrangement joins TRBV7-9 to TRBJ1-6; no clear D. Deletions cut 2 bases from V and 3 bases from J, with 5 bases between. Germline V gives CDR1 SEHNR, CDR2 FQNEAQ (reference sequence). This CDR3 comprises 14 residues. The CDR3 spells CASSLISYNSPLHF. The CDR3 DNA follows: TGTGCCAGCAGCTTAATCAGCTATAATTCACCCCTCCACTTT.

The V gene is TRBV7-2, the J gene TRBJ1-1; 7 bases fit TRBD1. Germline CDR1 reads SGHTA; CDR2 reads FQGNSA. V shed 5 bases and J 4 bases; nucleotides not matched to a gene: 10. CDR3 size: 15 residues. CDR3 sequence: CASSPWEGAITEAFF. CDR3 bases: TGTGCCAGCAGCCCCTGGGAGGGGGCGATCACTGAAGCTTTCTTT.

The chain's CDR3 is CASSLLLAGVNDEQFF. The CDR3 coding sequence is TGTGCCAGCAGTTTATTATTGGCAGGGGTTAACGATGAGCAGTTCTTC. The chain links TRBV28 to TRBJ2-1; TRBD1 might be the D (6 bases). Germline CDR1 and CDR2: MDHEN and SYDVKM. The CDR3 extends over 16 amino acids. The ends were cut back, 1 base at V and 8 bases at J, with 18 bases in the middle.

The chain joins TRBV7-8 to TRBJ2-7, with 10 bases lining up with TRBD1. CDR1 and CDR2 (germline): SGHVS, FQNEAQ. This CDR3 comprises 15 residues. V dropped 5 bases and J dropped 1; count of bases not matched to a gene: 5. DNA for the CDR3: TGTGCCAGCAGCGGAGGGACAGGGGATTCCTACGAGCAGTACTTC. As protein: CASSGGTGDSYEQYF. The full variable domain, in which reference TRBV7-8 and TRBJ2-7 provide the parts outside the CDR3, is GAGVSQSPRYKVAKRGQDVALRCDPISGHVSLFWYQQALGQGPEFLTYFQNEAQLDKSGLPSDRFFAERPEGSVSTLKIQRTQQEDSAVYLCASSGGTGDSYEQYFGPGTRLTVT.

The sample holds a few counts of this clonotype. The chain joins TRBV9 to TRBJ2-3; D not certain. The ends were cut back, 0 bases at V and 2 bases at J, with 7 bases in the middle. Germline CDR1 SGDLS, CDR2 YYNGEE. This CDR3 has 14 residues. As DNA, the CDR3 is TGTGCCAGCAGCGTAGACGCACTCACAGATACGCAGTATTTT. Protein sequence: CASSVDALTDTQYF.

This clonotype occurred many times. The chain couples TRBV12-3 or TRBV12-4 to TRBJ2-7; TRBD2 matches at 10 bases. V shed 4 bases, J shed 9 bases, and the junction held 6 bases outside the gene matches. The CDR3 sequence is 13 residues long. The CDR3 nucleotides read TGTGCCAGCAGTTCTAGCGGGAGAAGTGGGCAGTACTTC. It encodes CASSSSGRSGQYF.

The genes are TRBV4-3 and TRBJ1-6, with unresolved D. Germline loops: CDR1 LGHNA, CDR2 YSLEER. Trimming cost V 0 bases and J 0 bases, with 6 bases left between them. The CDR3 runs to 16 residues. CDR3 sequence reads: CASSQDPSSYNSPLHF. The CDR3 DNA sequence: TGCGCCAGCAGCCAAGATCCTAGCTCCTATAATTCACCCCTCCACTTT.

The chain recombines TRBV20-1 with TRBJ2-3, with TRBD2 matching over 12 bases. Germline CDR1 DFQATT, CDR2 SNEGSKA (reference sequence). The V and J ends lost 3 bases and 6 bases, in that order; junction bases with no gene match: 7. The CDR3 is made up of 15 amino acids. The CDR3 sequence is CSASGALAGGDTQYF. In DNA, the CDR3 is TGCAGTGCTAGCGGCGCCCTAGCGGGAGGGGATACGCAGTATTTT.

This clonotype was picked up one time. CDR3 bases: TGTGCCAGCCCTTTATACGGGGTAACTGGCAAGAGTCCTTCTACCTACGAGCAGTACTTC. This translates into CASPLYGVTGKSPSTYEQYF. The chain links TRBV12-3 or TRBV12-4 to TRBJ2-7, with a possible D match to TRBD2 (5 bases). V lost 8 bases to trimming and J lost 2 bases, with 34 bases between them. The CDR3 consists of 20 residues.

There are many counts of this clonotype. This CDR3 reads CASSLVGLAGRSYNEQFF. The CDR3 coding sequence is TGTGCCAGCAGCTTGGTAGGGCTAGCGGGACGATCCTACAATGAGCAGTTCTTC. This chain connects TRBV5-6 to TRBJ2-1; TRBD2 aligns across 9 bases. Germline CDR1 reads SGHDT; CDR2 reads YYEEEE. V lost 0 bases, J lost 1 base, and 8 bases stayed unmatched. The CDR3 spans 18 residues.

Comment on this clonotype: A much larger clone lies a single base off, so this may be a read error. The chain uses TRBV29-1 and TRBJ2-2, with D hard to call. Trimming took off 4 bases at V and 4 bases at J, with 13 bases between the two ends. Germline V lookup: CDR1 SQVTM, CDR2 ANQGSEA. The CDR3 runs 14 residues. This chain's CDR3 is CSVAIQRGTGELFF. The DNA for the CDR3 is TGCAGCGTTGCAATCCAAAGAGGCACCGGGGAGCTGTTTTTT.

This clonotype has just a few counts. The chain joins TRBV7-9 to TRBJ2-7; TRBD1 is a possible D gene (8 bases). Germline V gene sequence: CDR1 SEHNR, CDR2 FQNEAQ (reference sequence). The CDR3 is 15 amino acids. Trimming took off 5 bases at V and 4 bases at J, with 18 bases between the two ends. The DNA for the CDR3 is TGTGCCAGCAGCCCAACAGGGGGGGAGAGATACGAGCAGTACTTC. As protein: CASSPTGGERYEQYF. Looking up the rest from reference TRBV7-9 and TRBJ2-7 gives the full variable domain: DTGVSQNPRHKITKRGQNVTFRCDPISEHNRLYWYRQTLGQGPEFLTYFQNEAQLEKSRLLSDRFSAERPKGSFSTLEIQRTEQGDSAMYLCASSPTGGERYEQYFGPGTRLTVT.

J is TRBJ2-7 and V is TRBV5-4; 9 nucleotides agree with TRBD2. Germline V CDR1 and CDR2: SGHNT, YYREEE (reference sequence). J was trimmed by 5 bases and V by 0 bases; bases with no gene match: 6. The CDR3 is 15 amino acids. Written as DNA, the CDR3 is TGTGCCAGCAGCTTGGATAGCGGGAGCAATAACGAGCAGTACTTC. It is translated as CASSLDSGSNNEQYF.